This T cell receptor beta chain stems from a study of cytomegalovirus exposure and HLA in healthy donors. Study in general: Genotyping of about 400 donors showed that 80% to 85% belonged to the Caucasian-associated ancestry cluster. Regarding the study as a whole: In a later analysis, across HLA loci, associated TCR counts were highest for DRB1, lowest for HLA-C.

This CDR3 comprises 17 residues. Germline V lookup: CDR1 SEHNR, CDR2 FQNEAQ (reference sequence). The V end was cut by 1 base, the J end by 0 bases, with 13 bases between. This PCR relied on a set of 60 Vbeta primers and 13 Jbeta primers. Method: immunoSEQ multiplex PCR; TCRdb's copy keeps in-frame clones and lacks some. This table has 150,000 or so clones, around 67% appearing once. The table lists this clone with a few counts. No antigen is known for it. Participants comprised healthy donors of bone marrow. This chain links TRBV7-9 with TRBJ2-1, with unresolved D. The sequence derives from a woman aged 18-29 years in good health and CMV-seronegative. The material sequenced was PBMCs. CDR3 region: CASSLEVSPNSYNEQFF. The CDR3 DNA is TGTGCCAGCAGCTTAGAGGTTAGCCCAAACTCCTACAATGAGCAGTTCTTC.